What follows are 8 T cell receptor beta chains derived from one specimen sequenced in a study of blood T cell repertoires in COVID-19. This table comes from immunoSEQ multiplex PCR, and its TCRdb copy is limited to in-frame clones, with some not included. Among around 180,000 clones listed, roughly nine tenths were seen once. Sequenced input: peripheral blood. The origin of the receptors is a man aged 60 to 75 with acute or convalescent COVID-19.

This clone was seen only once. The chain joins TRBV7-9 to TRBJ1-3, with D hard to call. V was trimmed by 3 bases and J by 0 bases, leaving 12 bases between them. The CDR3 is 16 residues long. Germline-derived CDR1 and CDR2 are SEHNR and FQNEAQ (reference sequence). In DNA form, the CDR3 reads TGTGCCAGCAGCTTTTTCCAGGCGGGCTCTGGAAACACCATATATTTT. Translation gives CASSFFQAGSGNTIYF.

This clone came up a few times. This chain uses TRBV11-2 with TRBJ1-6; 7 bases agree with TRBD1. V shed 4 bases and J 14 bases; nucleotides not matched to a gene: 8. Germline V CDR1 and CDR2: SGHAT, FQNNGV. The CDR3 is made up of 13 amino acids. This chain's CDR3 is CASSSPGGTALHF. The CDR3 DNA sequence: TGTGCCAGCAGCTCCCCGGGCGGGACAGCCCTCCACTTT.

V gene TRBV7-9 combines with J gene TRBJ1-1; D gene unclear. V dropped 0 bases and J dropped 7 bases, with 12 bases sitting between them. There are 14 residues in the CDR3. Germline V CDR1 and CDR2: SEHNR, FQNEAQ (reference sequence). CDR3 in DNA: TGTGCCAGCAGCTTAGCGGTTCTAAGATATGAAGCTTTCTTT. Protein sequence: CASSLAVLRYEAFF.

The gene calls are TRBV24-1 and TRBJ2-5; D possibly corresponds to TRBD1 (5 bases). Per the germline V gene, CDR1 is KGHDR and CDR2 is SFDVKD. V dropped 1 base and J dropped 5 bases, with 13 bases sitting between them. The CDR3 is 15 residues long. The CDR3 DNA follows: TGTGCCACCAGTGATTTAGGGCAGGGCATGGAGACCCAGTACTTC. Translated, it gives CATSDLGQGMETQYF.

Only one count was recorded for this clone. V gene TRBV9 combines with J gene TRBJ2-2, with no clear D. The CDR3 runs to 14 residues. CDR1 and CDR2 (germline): SGDLS, YYNGEE. V was pared by 3 bases and J by 5 bases, with 11 bases between. The CDR3 coding sequence is TGTGCCAGCAGCGGATTGACCGGGACCGGGGAGCTGTTTTTT. It is translated as CASSGLTGTGELFF.

The rearrangement links TRBV7-9 to TRBJ2-5, with 12 bases matching TRBD1. Germline CDR1 and CDR2: SEHNR and FQNEAQ (reference sequence). The V and J ends lost 2 bases and 4 bases, in that order; junction bases with no gene match: 8. The CDR3 runs 17 residues. This chain's CDR3 is CASSLITGQGARETQYF. DNA of the CDR3: TGTGCCAGCAGCTTAATTACGGGACAGGGGGCAAGAGAGACCCAGTACTTC.

This sequence joins TRBV9 and TRBJ2-3; the D gene is possibly TRBD2 (5 bases). The CDR3 is made up of 15 amino acids. From germline, CDR1 is SGDLS and CDR2 YYNGEE. Trimming pared 0 bases from V and 4 bases from J, leaving 12 bases between. The CDR3 coding sequence is TGTGCCAGCAGCGTAGAAGGGAGCGCCCCAGATACGCAGTATTTT. Residues: CASSVEGSAPDTQYF.

In DNA form, the CDR3 reads TGTGCCAGCAGTTCACTTTTAGCGGGAGGGCGGACCGGGGAGCTGTTTTTT. It specifies CASSSLLAGGRTGELFF. The rearrangement uses TRBV6-2 or TRBV6-3 and TRBJ2-2; 11 nucleotides align to TRBD2. The CDR3 consists of 17 residues. Trimming removed 4 bases from V and 5 bases from J; junction bases left unmatched: 9. Germline V lookup: CDR1 MNHEY, CDR2 SVGEGT.